This T cell receptor (beta chain) was identified in a study of beta chain features in type 1 diabetes. Study-level findings and limits: Type 1 diabetes patients had TCRB CDR3s that were shorter (moderately but significantly so) in all four CD4+ subsets. High TCR expression in some cells could lead to their over-representation in cDNA sequencing. In patients and controls equally, PCR might favor templates that are shorter.

Expressed TCRB transcripts were sequenced, since all the RNA that had been isolated was reverse transcribed. The assay was immunoSEQ multiplex PCR, and TCRdb's table has in-frame clones only and misses some. The sample consists of roughly 330,000 clones, roughly 13% of them appearing once. CDR1 and CDR2 from the germline V gene are SGHVS and FNYEAQ. This CDR3 contains 15 residues. The V and J ends lost 6 bases and 8 bases, in that order; junction bases with no gene match: 15. This clone turned up a few times. What it binds is unknown. Input material: naive CD4+ T cells from blood. The chain has TRBV7-6 and TRBJ1-1, with 7 bases identical to TRBD1. The origin of this receptor is a woman aged 18 to 35 with type 1 diabetes. The CDR3 loop reads CASSSVTGRMGEAFF. The CDR3 nucleotides are TGTGCCAGCAGTAGTGTGACAGGGCGGATGGGGGAAGCTTTCTTT.